These 14 T cell receptor beta chains came from one sample sequenced in a study of blood T cell repertoires in COVID-19. Produced via immunoSEQ multiplex PCR; TCRdb's table is partial and in-frame only. Here the sample spans about 200,000 clones, about 90% being singletons. The specimen sequenced was peripheral blood. The receptors were gathered from a woman between 45 and 60 years old with acute or convalescent COVID-19.

The J gene is TRBJ2-1, the V gene TRBV6-4, with D possibly being TRBD1 (5 bases). V dropped 9 bases and J dropped 3 bases, with 15 bases sitting between them. The germline V gene encodes CDR1 MRHNA and CDR2 SNTAGT. CDR3 length equals 14 residues. CDR3 sequence (DNA): TGTGCCAGGACGACAGACCTACACTACAATGAGCAGTTCTTC. It encodes CARTTDLHYNEQFF.

This chain joins TRBV3-1 (or the pseudogene TRBV3-2) and TRBJ2-7, with 11 bases identical to TRBD1. Germline CDR1 reads LGHDT; CDR2 reads YNNKEL (reference sequence). The CDR3 contains 15 residues. The junction had 5 bases not matched to a gene; V was cut back by 1 base and J by 6 bases. In DNA form, the CDR3 reads TGTGCCAGCAGCCAAGCCCCGGGACAGGGGGTCGAGCAGTACTTC. Its translation is CASSQAPGQGVEQYF.

The rearrangement uses TRBV5-1 and TRBJ2-3; 14 bases line up with TRBD2. Germline CDR1 reads SGHRS; CDR2 reads YFSETQ. The CDR3 is 16 residues long. V gave up 5 bases and J gave up 3 bases; unmatched junction bases: 5. Here the CDR3 reads CASSTGTSGGTDTQYF. Written as DNA, the CDR3 is TGCGCCAGCAGTACTGGGACTAGCGGGGGTACAGATACGCAGTATTTT.

The rearrangement uses TRBV20-1 and TRBJ2-5; D not resolved. Germline assignment: CDR1 DFQATT and CDR2 SNEGSKA (reference sequence). V dropped 5 bases and J dropped 5 bases, with 6 bases sitting between them. This CDR3 has 10 residues. CDR3 protein: CSAESETQYF. The CDR3, as DNA: TGCAGTGCTGAGTCGGAGACCCAGTACTTC.

This clone was observed a handful of times. The chain joins TRBV5-4 to TRBJ2-1; 8 positions match TRBD1. Germline loops: CDR1 SGHNT, CDR2 YYREEE (reference sequence). V lost 4 bases, J lost 7 bases, and 10 bases stayed unmatched. The CDR3 is 15 residues long. The CDR3 coding sequence is TGTGCCAGCAGCACGGCAGGGGGCGCACGTAATGAGCAGTTCTTC. It codes for CASSTAGGARNEQFF.

V usage is TRBV21-1 and J usage is TRBJ1-5; the table's D call of TRBD1 was not tested on the DNA. TRBV21-1 represents a pseudogene. This CDR3 contains 13 residues. For the CDR3, the DNA is TGTGCCAGCACAGGGATCTCCAATCAGCCCCAGCATTTT. It is translated as CASTGISNQPQHF.

The sample holds one count of this clone. The chain couples TRBV25-1 to TRBJ2-7; 8 bases are a match to TRBD2. This CDR3 has 15 residues. CDR1 and CDR2 from the germline V gene are MGHDK and SYGVNS. V was pared by 6 bases and J by 0 bases, with 7 bases of the junction left unmatched. Here the CDR3 DNA reads TGTGCCAGCAGCGGGGGGGACACGTCCTCCTACGAGCAGTACTTC. Protein: CASSGGDTSSYEQYF.

Ten or more counts support this clone. This chain uses TRBV5-4 with TRBJ1-4; 10 positions agree with TRBD1. The ends lost 2 bases at V and 6 bases at J; junction bases unmatched: 1. CDR1 SGHNT and CDR2 YYREEE come from the germline V gene (reference sequence). The CDR3 sequence is 14 residues long. CDR3 sequence: CASSFGQGDEKLFF. DNA of the CDR3: TGTGCCAGCAGCTTCGGACAGGGGGATGAAAAACTGTTTTTT.

The chain carries TRBV7-3 and TRBJ1-1; TRBD1 matches 10 bases. The J segment lost 8 bases and the V segment lost 5 bases, leaving 5 bases of the junction unmatched. Germline V gene lookup returns CDR1 SGHTA and CDR2 FQGTGA. The CDR3 extends over 13 amino acids. The CDR3 sequence is CASSIGQGVEAFF. In DNA, the CDR3 is TGTGCCAGCAGCATTGGACAGGGGGTCGAAGCTTTCTTT. Full variable domain (missing parts from reference TRBV7-3 and TRBJ1-1): GAGVSQTPSNKVTEKGKYVELRCDPISGHTALYWYRQSLGQGPEFLIYFQGTGAADDSGLPNDRFFAVRPEGSVSTLKIQRTERGDSAVYLCASSIGQGVEAFFGQGTRLTVV.

The chain has TRBV15 and TRBJ1-1; 9 bases map to TRBD1. J was trimmed by 0 bases and V by 8 bases; bases with no gene match: 10. The CDR3 consists of 16 residues. Germline V gives CDR1 LNHNV, CDR2 YYDKDF (reference sequence). The CDR3 DNA reads as TGTGCCACCCACCAGGGGACAGGGAGGCTGAACACTGAAGCTTTCTTT. It specifies CATHQGTGRLNTEAFF.

The V call is TRBV7-9, the J call TRBJ2-3; D perhaps matches TRBD2 (6 bases). Germline V gene data show CDR1 as SEHNR and CDR2 as FQNEAQ (reference sequence). The germline V and J ends were trimmed by 5 bases and 2 bases, with 11 bases remaining between them. The length of the CDR3 is 14 residues. In DNA form, the CDR3 reads TGTGCCAGCAGCCGCGGGGACGCCACAGATACGCAGTATTTT. This translates into CASSRGDATDTQYF.

This clone was observed a single time. The chain recombines TRBV5-1 with TRBJ1-3; possibly TRBD1 for D (6 bases). Trimming shortened V by 2 bases and J by 4 bases, and 10 bases separated the two germline ends. The CDR3 contains 14 residues. Germline lookup yields CDR1 SGHRS and CDR2 YFSETQ. In DNA form, the CDR3 reads TGCGCCAGCAGCTTCTTTGACAGGGGAAACACCATATATTTT. Encoded protein: CASSFFDRGNTIYF.

This clone showed up just a few times. The sample carries other DNA sequences with the same CDR3. The chain employs TRBV7-2 and TRBJ1-4, with D possibly matching TRBD1 (5 bases). Germline V gene data show CDR1 as SGHTA and CDR2 as FQGNSA. The CDR3 extends over 15 amino acids. Trimming removed 1 base at V and 6 bases at J, with 12 bases between. CDR3 coding DNA: TGTGCCAGCAGCTTAGGCCCGGGGGTCGATGAAAAACTGTTTTTT. The encoded protein is CASSLGPGVDEKLFF. The full variable domain, with the rest looked up from reference TRBV7-2 and TRBJ1-4, is GAGVSQSPSNKVTEKGKDVELRCDPISGHTALYWYRQSLGQGLEFLIYFQGNSAPDKSGLPSDRFSAERTGGSVSTLTIQRTQQEDSAVYLCASSLGPGVDEKLFFGSGTQLSVL.

This chain uses TRBV5-4 with TRBJ1-1; D remains unclear. V lost 4 bases to trimming and J lost 2 bases, with 15 bases between them. In germline, CDR1 is SGHNT, CDR2 YYREEE (reference sequence). There are 15 residues in the CDR3. The CDR3 DNA is TGTGCCAGCAGCGGGCAGGCCCCGGGAAACACTGAAGCTTTCTTT. Encoded protein: CASSGQAPGNTEAFF. Based on the CDR3 plus reference TRBV5-4 and TRBJ1-1, the full variable domain is ETGVTQSPTHLIKTRGQQVTLRCSSQSGHNTVSWYQQALGQGPQFIFQYYREEENGRGNFPPRFSGLQFPNYSSELNVNALELDDSALYLCASSGQAPGNTEAFFGQGTRLTVV.